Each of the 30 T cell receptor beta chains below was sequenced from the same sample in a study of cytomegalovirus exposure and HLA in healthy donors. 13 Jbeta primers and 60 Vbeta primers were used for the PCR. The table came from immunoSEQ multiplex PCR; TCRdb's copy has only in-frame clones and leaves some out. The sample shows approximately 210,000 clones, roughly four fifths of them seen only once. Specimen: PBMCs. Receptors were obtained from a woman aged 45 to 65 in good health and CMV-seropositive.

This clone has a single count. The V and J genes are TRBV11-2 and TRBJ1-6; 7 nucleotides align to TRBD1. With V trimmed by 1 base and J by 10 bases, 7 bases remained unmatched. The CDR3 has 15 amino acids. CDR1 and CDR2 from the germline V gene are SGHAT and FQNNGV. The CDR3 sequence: CASSLAGRGNSPLHF. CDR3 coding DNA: TGTGCCAGCAGCTTAGCAGGCAGGGGGAACTCACCCCTCCACTTT.

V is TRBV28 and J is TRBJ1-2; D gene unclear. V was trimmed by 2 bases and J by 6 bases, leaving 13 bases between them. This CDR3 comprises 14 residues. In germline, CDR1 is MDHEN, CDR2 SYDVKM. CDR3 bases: TGTGCCAGCAGTTTAGTAGGGAGGGTGAATGGCTACACCTTC. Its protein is CASSLVGRVNGYTF.

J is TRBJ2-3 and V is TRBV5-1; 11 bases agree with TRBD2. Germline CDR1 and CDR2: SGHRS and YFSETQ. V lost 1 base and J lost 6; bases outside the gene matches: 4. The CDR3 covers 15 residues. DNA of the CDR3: TGCGCCAGCAGCTTGACTAGCGGGGGTGTGGATACGCAGTATTTT. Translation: CASSLTSGGVDTQYF.

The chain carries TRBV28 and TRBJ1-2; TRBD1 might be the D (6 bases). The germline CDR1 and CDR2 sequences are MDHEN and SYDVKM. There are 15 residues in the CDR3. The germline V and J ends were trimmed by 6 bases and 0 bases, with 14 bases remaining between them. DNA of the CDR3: TGTGCCAGCAGCCCCGGACAGCCAGCTAACTATGGCTACACCTTC. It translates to CASSPGQPANYGYTF.

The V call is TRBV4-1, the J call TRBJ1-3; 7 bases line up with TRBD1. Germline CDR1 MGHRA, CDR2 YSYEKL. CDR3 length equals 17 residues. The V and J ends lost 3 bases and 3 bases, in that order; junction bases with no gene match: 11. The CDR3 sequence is CASSQESTGWGGNTIYF. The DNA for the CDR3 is TGCGCCAGCAGCCAGGAATCGACAGGGTGGGGTGGAAACACCATATATTTT.

Here the CDR3 DNA reads TGCGCCAGCAGTCCACAGGGACGAGGCTACACCTTC. Translating it yields CASSPQGRGYTF. V and J are TRBV5-1 and TRBJ1-2, with a weak D call TRBD1 (6 bases). CDR1 and CDR2 from the germline V gene are SGHRS and YFSETQ. The length of the CDR3 is 12 residues. Trimming took 5 bases from V and 8 from J, leaving 13 bases between them. Full variable domain (remainder filled in from reference TRBV5-1 and TRBJ1-2): KAGVTQTPRYLIKTRGQQVTLSCSPISGHRSVSWYQQTPGQGLQFLFEYFSETQRNKGNFPGRFSGRQFSNSRSEMNVSTLELGDSALYLCASSPQGRGYTFGSGTRLTVV.

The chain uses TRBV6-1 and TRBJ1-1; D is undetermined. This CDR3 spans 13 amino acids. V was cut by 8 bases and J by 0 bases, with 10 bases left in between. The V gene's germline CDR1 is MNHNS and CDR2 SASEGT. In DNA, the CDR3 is TGTGCCAGCCGAAGACAAATGAACACTGAAGCTTTCTTT. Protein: CASRRQMNTEAFF.

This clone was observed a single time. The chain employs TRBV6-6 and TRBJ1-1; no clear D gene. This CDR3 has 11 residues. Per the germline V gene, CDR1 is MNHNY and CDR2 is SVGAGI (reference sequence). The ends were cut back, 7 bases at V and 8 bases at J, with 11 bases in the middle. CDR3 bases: TGTGCCAGCACCCTTCTGACAGAAGCTTTCTTT. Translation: CASTLLTEAFF.

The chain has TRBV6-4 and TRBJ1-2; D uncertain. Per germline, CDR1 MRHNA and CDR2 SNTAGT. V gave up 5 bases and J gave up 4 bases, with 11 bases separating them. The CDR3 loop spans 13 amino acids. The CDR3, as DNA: TGTGCCAGCAGTAACGGAGGGTTCTATGGCTACACCTTC. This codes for CASSNGGFYGYTF.

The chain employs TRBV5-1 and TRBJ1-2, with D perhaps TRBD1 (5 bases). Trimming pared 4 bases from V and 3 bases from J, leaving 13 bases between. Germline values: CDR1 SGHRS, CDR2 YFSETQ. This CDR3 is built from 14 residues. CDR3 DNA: TGCGCCAGCAGCCCGGCGGGGGGAGACTATGGCTACACCTTC. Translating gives CASSPAGGDYGYTF.

This chain's CDR3 is CASSSDRVNTGELFF. The DNA for the CDR3 is TGTGCCAGCAGCTCGGACAGAGTAAACACCGGGGAGCTGTTTTTT. The V and J genes are TRBV7-9 and TRBJ2-2; tentatively, D is TRBD1 (6 bases). V was trimmed by 4 bases and J by 2 bases, leaving 11 bases between them. The length of the CDR3 is 15 residues. Germline V lookup: CDR1 SEHNR, CDR2 FQNEAQ (reference sequence).

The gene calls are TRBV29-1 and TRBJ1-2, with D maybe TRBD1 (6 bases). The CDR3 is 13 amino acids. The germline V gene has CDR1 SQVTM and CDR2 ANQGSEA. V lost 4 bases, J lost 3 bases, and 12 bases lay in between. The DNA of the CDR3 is TGCAGCGTTGGCCAGGGACAAGACTATGGCTACACCTTC. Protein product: CSVGQGQDYGYTF.

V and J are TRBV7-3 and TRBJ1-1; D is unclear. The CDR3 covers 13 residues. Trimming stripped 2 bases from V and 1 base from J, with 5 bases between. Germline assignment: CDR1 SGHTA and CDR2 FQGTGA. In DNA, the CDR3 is TGTGCCAGCAGCTTATTACAGAACACTGAAGCTTTCTTT. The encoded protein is CASSLLQNTEAFF.

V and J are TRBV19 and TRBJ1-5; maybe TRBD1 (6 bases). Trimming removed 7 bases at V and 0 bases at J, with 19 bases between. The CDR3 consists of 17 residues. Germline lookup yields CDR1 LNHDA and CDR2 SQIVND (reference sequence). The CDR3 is CASTRSGVGYSNQPQHF. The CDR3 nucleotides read TGTGCCAGTACCCGTTCAGGGGTGGGATATAGCAATCAGCCCCAGCATTTT.

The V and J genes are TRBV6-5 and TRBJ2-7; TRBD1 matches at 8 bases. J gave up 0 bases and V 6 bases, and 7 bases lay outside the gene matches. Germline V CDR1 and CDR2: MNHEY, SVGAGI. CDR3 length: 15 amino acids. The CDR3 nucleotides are TGTGCCAGCAGCGCGACAGGGGCCAGCTCCTACGAGCAGTACTTC. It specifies CASSATGASSYEQYF.

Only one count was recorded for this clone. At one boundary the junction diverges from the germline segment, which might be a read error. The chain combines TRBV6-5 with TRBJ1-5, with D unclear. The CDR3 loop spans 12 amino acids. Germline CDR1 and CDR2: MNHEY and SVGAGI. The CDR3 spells CASSEVAYQRVF. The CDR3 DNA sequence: TGTGCCAGCAGTGAAGTGGCATACCAGCGGGTTTTT.

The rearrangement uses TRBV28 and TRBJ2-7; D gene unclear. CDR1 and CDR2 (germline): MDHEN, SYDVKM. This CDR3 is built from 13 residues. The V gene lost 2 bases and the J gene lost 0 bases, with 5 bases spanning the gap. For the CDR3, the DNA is TGTGCCAGCAGTTTAAGCACCTCCTACGAGCAGTACTTC. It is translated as CASSLSTSYEQYF.

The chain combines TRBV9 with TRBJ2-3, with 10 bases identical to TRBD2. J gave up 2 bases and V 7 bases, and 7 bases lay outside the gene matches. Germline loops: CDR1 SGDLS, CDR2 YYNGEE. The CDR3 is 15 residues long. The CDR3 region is CASSGTSASTDTQYF. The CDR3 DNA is TGTGCCAGCTCCGGGACTAGCGCCTCCACAGATACGCAGTATTTT. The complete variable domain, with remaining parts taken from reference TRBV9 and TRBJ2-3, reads DSGVTQTPKHLITATGQRVTLRCSPRSGDLSVYWYQQSLDQGLQFLIQYYNGEERAKGNILERFSAQQFPDLHSELNLSSLELGDSALYFCASSGTSASTDTQYFGPGTRLTVL.

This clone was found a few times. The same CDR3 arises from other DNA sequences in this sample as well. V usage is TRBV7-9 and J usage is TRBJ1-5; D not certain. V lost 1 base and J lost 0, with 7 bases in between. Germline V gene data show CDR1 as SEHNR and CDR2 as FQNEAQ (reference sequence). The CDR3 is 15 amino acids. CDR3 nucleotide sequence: TGTGCCAGCAGCTTAGGAGGGTATAGCAATCAGCCCCAGCATTTT. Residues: CASSLGGYSNQPQHF.

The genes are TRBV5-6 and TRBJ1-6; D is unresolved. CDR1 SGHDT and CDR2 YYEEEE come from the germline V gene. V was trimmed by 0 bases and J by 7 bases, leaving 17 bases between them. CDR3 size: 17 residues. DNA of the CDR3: TGTGCCAGCAGCTTGGCCAACGTGGCAGGAAGGAATTCACCCCTCCACTTT. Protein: CASSLANVAGRNSPLHF.

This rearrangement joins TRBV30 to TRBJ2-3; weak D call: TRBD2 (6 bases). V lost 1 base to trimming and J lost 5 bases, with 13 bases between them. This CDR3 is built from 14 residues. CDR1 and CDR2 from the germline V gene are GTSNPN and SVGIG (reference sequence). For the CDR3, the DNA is TGTGCCTGGAGTGCGGGGGTTCCCGTAGATACGCAGTATTTT. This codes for CAWSAGVPVDTQYF.

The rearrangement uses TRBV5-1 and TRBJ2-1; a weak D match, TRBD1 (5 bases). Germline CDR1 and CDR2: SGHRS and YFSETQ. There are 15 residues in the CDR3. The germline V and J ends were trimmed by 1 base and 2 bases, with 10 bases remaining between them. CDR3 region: CASSLQRQPYNEQFF. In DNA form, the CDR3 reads TGCGCCAGCAGCTTGCAGCGACAGCCCTACAATGAGCAGTTCTTC.

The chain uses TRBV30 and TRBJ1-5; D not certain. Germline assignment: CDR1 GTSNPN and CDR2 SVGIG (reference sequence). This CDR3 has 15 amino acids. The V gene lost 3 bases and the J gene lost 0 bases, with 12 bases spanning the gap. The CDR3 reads CAWSPSLVSNQPQHF. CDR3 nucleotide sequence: TGTGCCTGGAGCCCGAGTCTTGTTAGCAATCAGCCCCAGCATTTT.

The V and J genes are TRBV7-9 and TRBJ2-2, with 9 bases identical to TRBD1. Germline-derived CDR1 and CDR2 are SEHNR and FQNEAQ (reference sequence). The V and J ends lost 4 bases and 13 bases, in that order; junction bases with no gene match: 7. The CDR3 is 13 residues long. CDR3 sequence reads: CASSSDRGSTLFF. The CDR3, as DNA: TGTGCCAGCAGCTCGGACAGGGGAAGCACGCTGTTTTTT.

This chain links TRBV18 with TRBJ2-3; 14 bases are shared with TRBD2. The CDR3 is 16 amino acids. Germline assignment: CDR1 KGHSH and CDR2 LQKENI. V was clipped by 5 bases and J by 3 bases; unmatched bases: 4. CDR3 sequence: CASSTTSGGATDTQYF. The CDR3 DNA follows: TGTGCCAGCTCAACGACTAGCGGGGGGGCGACAGATACGCAGTATTTT. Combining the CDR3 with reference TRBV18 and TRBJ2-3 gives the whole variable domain NAGVMQNPRHLVRRRGQEARLRCSPMKGHSHVYWYRQLPEEGLKFMVYLQKENIIDESGMPKERFSAEFPKEGPSILRIQQVVRGDSAAYFCASSTTSGGATDTQYFGPGTRLTVL.

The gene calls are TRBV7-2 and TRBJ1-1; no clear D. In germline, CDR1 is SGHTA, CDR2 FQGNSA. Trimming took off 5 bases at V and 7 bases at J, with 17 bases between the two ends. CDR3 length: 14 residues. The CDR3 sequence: CASSPVGGSVEAFF. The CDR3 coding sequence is TGTGCCAGCAGCCCTGTGGGTGGCAGCGTTGAAGCTTTCTTT.

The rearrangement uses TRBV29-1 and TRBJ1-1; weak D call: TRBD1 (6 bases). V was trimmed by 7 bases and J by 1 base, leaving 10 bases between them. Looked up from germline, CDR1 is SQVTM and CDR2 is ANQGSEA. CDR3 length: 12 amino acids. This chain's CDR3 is CSGGGPNTEAFF. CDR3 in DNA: TGCAGCGGGGGGGGCCCGAACACTGAAGCTTTCTTT.

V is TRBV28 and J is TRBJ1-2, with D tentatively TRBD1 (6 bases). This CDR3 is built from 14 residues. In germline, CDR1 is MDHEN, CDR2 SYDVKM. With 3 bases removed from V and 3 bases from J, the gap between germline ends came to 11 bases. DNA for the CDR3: TGTGCCAGCAGTTTCCGGAACAGGGACTATGGCTACACCTTC. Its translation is CASSFRNRDYGYTF.

CDR3 region: CASSSQQLHQPQHF. Here the CDR3 DNA reads TGTGCCAGCAGCTCACAACAGCTCCATCAGCCCCAGCATTTT. The genes are TRBV7-2 and TRBJ1-5, with D hard to call. Germline loops: CDR1 SGHTA, CDR2 FQGNSA. V lost 4 bases to trimming and J lost 5 bases, with 12 bases between them. The CDR3 consists of 14 residues.

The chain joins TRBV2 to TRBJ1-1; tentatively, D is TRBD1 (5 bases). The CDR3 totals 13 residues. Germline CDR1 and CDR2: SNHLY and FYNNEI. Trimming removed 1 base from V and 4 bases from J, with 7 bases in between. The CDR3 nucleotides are TGTGCCAGCAGTGAAGGGGGGGGCACTGAAGCTTTCTTT. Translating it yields CASSEGGGTEAFF.